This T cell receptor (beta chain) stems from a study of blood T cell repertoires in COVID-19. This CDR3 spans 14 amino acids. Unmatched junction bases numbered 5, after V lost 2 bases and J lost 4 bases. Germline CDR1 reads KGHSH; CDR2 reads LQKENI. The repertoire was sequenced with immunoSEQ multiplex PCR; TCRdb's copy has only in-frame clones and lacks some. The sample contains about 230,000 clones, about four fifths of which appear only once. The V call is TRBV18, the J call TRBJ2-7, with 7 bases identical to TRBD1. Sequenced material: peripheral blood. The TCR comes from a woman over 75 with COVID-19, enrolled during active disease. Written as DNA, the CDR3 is TGTGCCAGCTCACCAGATTCGACAGGGTACGAGCAGTACTTC. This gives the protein CASSPDSTGYEQYF.